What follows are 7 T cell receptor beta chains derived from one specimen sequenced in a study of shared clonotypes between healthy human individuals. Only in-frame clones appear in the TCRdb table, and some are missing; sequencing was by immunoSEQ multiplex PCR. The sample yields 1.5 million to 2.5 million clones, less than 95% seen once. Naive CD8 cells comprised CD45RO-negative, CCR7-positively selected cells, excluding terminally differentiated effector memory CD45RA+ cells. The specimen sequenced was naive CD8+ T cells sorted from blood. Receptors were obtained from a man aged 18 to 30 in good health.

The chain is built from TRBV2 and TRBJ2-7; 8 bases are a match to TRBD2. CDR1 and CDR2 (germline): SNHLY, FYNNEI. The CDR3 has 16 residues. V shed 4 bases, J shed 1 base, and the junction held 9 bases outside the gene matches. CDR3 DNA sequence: TGTGCCAGCAGTGGCGAGCGGGAGAAGTTTTCCTACGAGCAGTACTTC. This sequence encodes CASSGEREKFSYEQYF.

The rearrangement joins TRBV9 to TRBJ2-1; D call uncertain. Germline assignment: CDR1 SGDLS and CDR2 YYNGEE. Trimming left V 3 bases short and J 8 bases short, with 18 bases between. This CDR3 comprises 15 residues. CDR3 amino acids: CASSAFGLPGHEQFF. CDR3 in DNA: TGTGCCAGCAGCGCGTTCGGCCTACCCGGCCATGAGCAGTTCTTC.

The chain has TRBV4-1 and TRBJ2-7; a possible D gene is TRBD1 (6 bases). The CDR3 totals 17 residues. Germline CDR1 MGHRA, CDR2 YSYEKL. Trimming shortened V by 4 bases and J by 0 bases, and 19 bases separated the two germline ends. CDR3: CASSRLQGPTSSYEQYF. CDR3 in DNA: TGCGCCAGCAGCCGTCTACAGGGCCCTACAAGCTCCTACGAGCAGTACTTC.

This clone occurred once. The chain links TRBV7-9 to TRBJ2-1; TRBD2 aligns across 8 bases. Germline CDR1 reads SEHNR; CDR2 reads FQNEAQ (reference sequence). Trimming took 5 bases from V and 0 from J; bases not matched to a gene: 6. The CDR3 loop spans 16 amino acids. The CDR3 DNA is TGTGCCAGCAGCAACTCCGGGACTAGCTCCTACAATGAGCAGTTCTTC. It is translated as CASSNSGTSSYNEQFF.

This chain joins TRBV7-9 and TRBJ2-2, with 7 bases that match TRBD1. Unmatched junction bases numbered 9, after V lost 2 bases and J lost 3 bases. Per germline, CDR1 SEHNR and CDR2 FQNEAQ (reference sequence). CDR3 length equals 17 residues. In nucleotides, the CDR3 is TGTGCCAGCAGCTTAAGTGACAGGGCTAGTTACACCGGGGAGCTGTTTTTT. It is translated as CASSLSDRASYTGELFF.

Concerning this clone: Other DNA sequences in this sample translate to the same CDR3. The CDR3 nucleotides read TGTGCCAGCAGTTACAGTAGCTCCTACGAGCAGTACTTC. Protein: CASSYSSSYEQYF. V and J are TRBV6-5 and TRBJ2-7; D is unclear. V lost 2 bases and J 0 bases, leaving 5 bases between the germline ends. CDR3 length: 13 amino acids. Germline V gene lookup returns CDR1 MNHEY and CDR2 SVGAGI.

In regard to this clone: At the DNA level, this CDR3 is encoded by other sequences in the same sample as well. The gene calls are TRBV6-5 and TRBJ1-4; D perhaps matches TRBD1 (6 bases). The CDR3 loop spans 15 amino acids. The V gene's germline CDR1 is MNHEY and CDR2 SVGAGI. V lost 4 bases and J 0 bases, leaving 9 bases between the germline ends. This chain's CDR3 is CASSSDSATNEKLFF. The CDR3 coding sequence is TGTGCCAGCAGTTCGGACAGTGCAACTAATGAAAAACTGTTTTTT.